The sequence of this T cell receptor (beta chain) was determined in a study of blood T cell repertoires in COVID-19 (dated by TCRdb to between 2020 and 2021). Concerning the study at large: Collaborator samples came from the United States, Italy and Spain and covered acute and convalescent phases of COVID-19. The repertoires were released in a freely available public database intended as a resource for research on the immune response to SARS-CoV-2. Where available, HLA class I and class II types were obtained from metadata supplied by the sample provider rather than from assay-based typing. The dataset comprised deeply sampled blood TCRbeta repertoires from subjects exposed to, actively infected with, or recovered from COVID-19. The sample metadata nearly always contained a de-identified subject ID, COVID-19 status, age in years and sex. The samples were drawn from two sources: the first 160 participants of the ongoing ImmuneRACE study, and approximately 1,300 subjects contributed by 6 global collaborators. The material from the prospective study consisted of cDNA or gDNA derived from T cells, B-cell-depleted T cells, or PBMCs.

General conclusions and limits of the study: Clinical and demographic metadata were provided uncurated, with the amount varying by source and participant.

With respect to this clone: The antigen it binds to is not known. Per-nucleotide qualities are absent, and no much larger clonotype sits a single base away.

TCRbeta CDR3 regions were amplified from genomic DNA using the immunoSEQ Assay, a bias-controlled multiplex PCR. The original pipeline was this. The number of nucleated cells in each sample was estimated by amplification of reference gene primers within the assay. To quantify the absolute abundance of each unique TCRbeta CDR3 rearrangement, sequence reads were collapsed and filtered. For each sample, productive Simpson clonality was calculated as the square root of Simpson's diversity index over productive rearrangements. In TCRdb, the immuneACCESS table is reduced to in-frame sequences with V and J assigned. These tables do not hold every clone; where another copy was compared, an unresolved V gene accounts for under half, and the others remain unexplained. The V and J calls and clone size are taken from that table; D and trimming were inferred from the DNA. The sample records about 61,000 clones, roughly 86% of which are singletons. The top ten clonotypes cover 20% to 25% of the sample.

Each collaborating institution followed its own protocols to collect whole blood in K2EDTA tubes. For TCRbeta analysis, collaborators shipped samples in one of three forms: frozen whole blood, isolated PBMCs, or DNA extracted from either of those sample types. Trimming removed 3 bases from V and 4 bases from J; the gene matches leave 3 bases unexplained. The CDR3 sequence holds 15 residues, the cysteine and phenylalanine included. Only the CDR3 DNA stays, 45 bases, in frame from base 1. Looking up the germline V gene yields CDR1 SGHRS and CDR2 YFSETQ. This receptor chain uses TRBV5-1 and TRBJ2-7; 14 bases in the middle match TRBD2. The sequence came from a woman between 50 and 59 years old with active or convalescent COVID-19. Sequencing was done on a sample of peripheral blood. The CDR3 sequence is CASSSGLAGVYEQYF. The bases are TGCGCCAGCAGCTCGGGACTAGCGGGAGTATACGAGCAGTACTTC.